This TCR beta chain appears in the sequencing data of a study of T cells in Graves' hyperthyroidism and ophthalmopathy. Broader study findings: Among clonotypes expanded in thyroid above 0.001, most were also found in blood.

It was RNA transcripts that yielded the amplified TCR beta CDR3 regions. The TCR CDR3 first-round RT-PCR relied on the HTBI primer set. MiXCR, run by TCRdb on the multiplex PCR reads, gives a single entry per CDR3 protein. The sample lists 450,000 to 600,000 distinct CDR3 sequences; approximately 15% were seen once. When ophthalmopathy did not progress within 18 months, Graves' hyperthyroidism was considered stable. Clinicians diagnosed patients from clinical symptoms, serum thyroxine and TRAb, thyroid ultrasound and orbital computed tomography. Fresh peripheral blood, about 9.6 ml, yielded the PBMCs. Germline CDR1 is DFQATT and CDR2 is SNEGSKA (reference sequence). There are 18 residues in the CDR3. Trimming at V came to 6 bases and at J to 1 base, leaving 15 bases not matched to a gene. This clonotype has at least ten counts. The target antigen is unknown.

V gene TRBV20-1 combines with J gene TRBJ2-2; 9 nucleotides align to TRBD2. This TCR was sampled from a middle-aged woman with Graves' hyperthyroidism. Sequencing used blood. This chain's CDR3 is CSAPRGRGGGQNTGELFF. The CDR3 coding sequence is TGCAGTGCCCCTCGCGGGCGGGGGGGAGGTCAGAACACCGGGGAGCTGTTTTTT.